The 7 T cell receptor beta chains below were found in one sample sequenced in a study of T cell clonality in common variable immunodeficiency. Assay: immunoSEQ multiplex PCR; the TCRdb copy retains only in-frame clones and omits some. In total the sample includes about 34,000 clones, none of them seen once. The source material was peripheral blood mononuclear cells. These receptors were obtained from a person aged 18 to 70 in good health.

This clone occurred a few times. The read comes to an end 3 residues before the CDR3 does, leaving the germline J gene to fill in the end. The chain has TRBV6-1 and TRBJ1-1, with D possibly TRBD1 on 6 matching bases. Germline V lookup: CDR1 MNHNS, CDR2 SASEGT. The CDR3 contains 13 residues. V gave up 3 bases and J gave up 7 bases, with 12 bases separating them. The CDR3 DNA, read in part, is TGTGCCAGCAGTGAGAGGGTGACAGGTGAA. It codes for CASSERVTGE. The whole CDR3 region reads CASSERVTGEAFF.

This clone has ten or more counts. From the germline J gene comes the end of the CDR3, since the read stops 3 residues before it. The chain has TRBV5-1 and TRBJ1-1; 8 nucleotides agree with TRBD1. CDR1 and CDR2 from the germline V gene are SGHRS and YFSETQ. J was trimmed by 1 base and V by 4 bases; bases with no gene match: 3. CDR3 length: 14 residues. The CDR3 bases that were read are TGCGCCAGCAGCCTGGACAGGGAGAACACTGAA. Amino acids: CASSLDRENTE. The whole CDR3 is CASSLDRENTEAFF.

This clone occurred many times. The CDR3 end lies 3 residues beyond the end of the read and is filled in from the germline J gene. The rearrangement uses TRBV23-1 and TRBJ2-7; the match to TRBD1 covers 7 bases. TRBV23-1 is annotated as an ORF whose role is uncertain. V lost 8 bases, J lost 3 bases, and 16 bases stayed unmatched. The length of the CDR3 is 16 residues. The CDR3 loop reads CASSQARTGLFYEQYF. The CDR3 bases that were read are TGCGCCAGCTCCCAAGCGAGGACAGGTCTTTTCTACGAG.

This clone was seen repeatedly, ten times or more. Read coverage stops 3 residues before the CDR3 terminus; the germline J gene supplies the remainder. The chain recombines TRBV2 with TRBJ1-1, with D hard to call. The germline V gene encodes CDR1 SNHLY and CDR2 FYNNEI. The ends were cut back, 7 bases at V and 3 bases at J, with 9 bases in the middle. The CDR3 loop spans 12 amino acids. The CDR3 spells CASKREHTEAFF. The covered CDR3 bases are TGTGCCAGCAAGCGGGAACACACTGAA.

The table lists this clone with many counts. The read ends 3 residues before the CDR3 terminus; that terminus is restored from the germline J gene. The V call is TRBV12-3 or TRBV12-4, the J call TRBJ2-5; 10 nucleotides agree with TRBD1. V lost 1 base, J lost 5 bases, and 7 bases stayed unmatched. CDR3 length equals 16 residues. The part of the CDR3 DNA that was read is TGTGCCAGCAGTTTAGGGACAGGGGGAGAAACGGAGACC. Translated, it gives CASSLGTGGETET. The whole CDR3 sequence reads CASSLGTGGETETQYF.

This clone has at least ten counts. The DNA ends 3 residues before the CDR3 does, and the rest of the CDR3 is filled in from the germline J gene. The chain combines TRBV7-2 with TRBJ1-6; D ambiguous. Trimming left V 0 bases short and J 4 bases short, with 10 bases between. The germline V gene encodes CDR1 SGHTA and CDR2 FQGNSA. The CDR3 length is 16 residues. Partial CDR3 DNA: TGTGCCAGCAGCTTAGCCCTTTACGGGTATAATTCACCC. It encodes CASSLALYGYNSP. In full, the CDR3 reads CASSLALYGYNSPLHF.

This clone was observed many times. The part of the CDR3 DNA that was read is TGTGCTAGCGAGGAGGGCAAGGGTGAG. Translated: CASEEGKGE. From start to end, the CDR3 is CASEEGKGEQFF. This chain connects TRBV12-5 to TRBJ2-1; tentatively, D is TRBD2 (6 bases). Read sequence stops 3 residues before the CDR3 end, and the germline J gene provides the missing end. The CDR3 totals 12 residues. CDR1 LGHNT and CDR2 FRNRAP come from the germline V gene. The V end lost 9 bases, the J end lost 9 bases, and 15 bases lay between the germline ends.